This entry features one T cell receptor (beta chain) sequence. The antigen is not known. This record belongs to a study of OX40 agonist ivuxolimab in advanced cancers. Overall study context: Patients with prior anti-PD-1, anti-PD-L1 or anti-CTLA-4 therapy were eligible; 35% to 50% had some.

This CDR3 is 15 amino acids long. In germline, CDR1 is SGHRS, CDR2 YFSETQ. V shed 3 bases and J 4 bases; nucleotides not matched to a gene: 7. At cycle 4 day 1, cycle 7 day 1, and baseline, blood was sampled. General observations from the study: In general, CD8+ T cells held more expanded clones than CD4+ did, on average.

Assay: immunoSEQ multiplex PCR; the TCRdb copy retains only in-frame clones and omits some. The sample holds about 50,000 clones, over 85% seen once. The sequence derives from an adult with an advanced solid tumor such as melanoma, head and neck, liver or kidney cancer. The gene calls are TRBV5-1 and TRBJ1-2; 9 nucleotides align to TRBD1. This specimen was CD4+ or CD8+ T cells sorted from blood, taken in a trial of the OX40 agonist ivuxolimab. CDR3: CASSWTGDPLYGYTF. The CDR3, as DNA: TGCGCCAGCAGCTGGACAGGGGATCCCCTCTATGGCTACACCTTC.